This T cell receptor (beta chain) was captured in a study of shared clonotypes between healthy human individuals. Trimming left V 4 bases short and J 3 bases short, with 13 bases between. This CDR3 is 15 amino acids long. The V gene's germline CDR1 is SEHNR and CDR2 FQNEAQ (reference sequence). This clone was seen only once. This table comes from immunoSEQ multiplex PCR, and its TCRdb copy is limited to in-frame clones, with some not included. In the table there are about 690,000 clones, 90% of which are singletons. The chain couples TRBV7-9 to TRBJ2-4; D could derive from TRBD1 or TRBD2 (5 bases each). The TCR originated in a man younger than 35 in good health. Some clones in this sample may be carry-over from other donors' samples. Sequencing was performed on memory CD8+ T cells from PBMCs. The subset here: CD45RO+ cells pooled with CCR7-negative TemRA cells. CDR3 protein: CASSWGSGGKNIQYF. CDR3 nucleotide sequence: TGTGCCAGCAGCTGGGGGTCAGGAGGCAAAAACATTCAGTACTTC.